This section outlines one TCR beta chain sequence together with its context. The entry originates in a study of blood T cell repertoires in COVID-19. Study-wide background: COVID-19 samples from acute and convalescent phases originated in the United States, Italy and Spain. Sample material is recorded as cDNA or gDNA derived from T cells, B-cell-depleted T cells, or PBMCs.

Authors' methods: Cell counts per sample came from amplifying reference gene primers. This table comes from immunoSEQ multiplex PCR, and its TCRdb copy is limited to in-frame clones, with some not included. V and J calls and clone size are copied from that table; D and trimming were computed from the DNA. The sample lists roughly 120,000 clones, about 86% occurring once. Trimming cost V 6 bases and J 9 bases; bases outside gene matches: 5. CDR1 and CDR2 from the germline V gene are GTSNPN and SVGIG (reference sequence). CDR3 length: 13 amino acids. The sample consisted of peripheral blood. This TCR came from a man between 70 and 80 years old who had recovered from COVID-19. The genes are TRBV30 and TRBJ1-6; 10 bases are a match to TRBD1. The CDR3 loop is CACVGQGGSPLHF. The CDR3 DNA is TGTGCCTGTGTCGGACAGGGGGGTTCACCCCTCCACTTT.